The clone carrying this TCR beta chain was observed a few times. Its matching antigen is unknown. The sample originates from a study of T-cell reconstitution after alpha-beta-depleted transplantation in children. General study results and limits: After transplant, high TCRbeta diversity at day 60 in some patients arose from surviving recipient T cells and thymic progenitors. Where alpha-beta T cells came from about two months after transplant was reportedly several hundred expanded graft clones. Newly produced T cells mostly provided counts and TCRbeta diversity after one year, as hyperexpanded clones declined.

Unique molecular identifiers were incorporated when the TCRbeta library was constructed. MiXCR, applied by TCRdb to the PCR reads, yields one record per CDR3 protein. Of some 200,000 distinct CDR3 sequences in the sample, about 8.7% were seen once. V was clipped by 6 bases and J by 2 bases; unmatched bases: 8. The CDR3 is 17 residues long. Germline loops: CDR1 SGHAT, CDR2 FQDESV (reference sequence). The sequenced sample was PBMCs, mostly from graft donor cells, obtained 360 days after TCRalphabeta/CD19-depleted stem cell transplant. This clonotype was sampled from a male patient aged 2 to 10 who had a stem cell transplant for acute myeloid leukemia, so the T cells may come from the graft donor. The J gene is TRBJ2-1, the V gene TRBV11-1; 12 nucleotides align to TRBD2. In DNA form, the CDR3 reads TGTGCCAGCAGTCGCCCTAGCGGGAGGGAGGCCTACAATGAGCAGTTCTTC. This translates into CASSRPSGREAYNEQFF.